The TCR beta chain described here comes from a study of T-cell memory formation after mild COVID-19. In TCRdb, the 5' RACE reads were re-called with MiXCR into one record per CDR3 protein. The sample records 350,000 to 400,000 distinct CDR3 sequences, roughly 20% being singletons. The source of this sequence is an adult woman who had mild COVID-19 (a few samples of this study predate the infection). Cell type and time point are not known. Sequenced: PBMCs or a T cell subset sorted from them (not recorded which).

The CDR3 loop is CASSQRLAGGSTDTQYF. Here the CDR3 DNA reads TGTGCCAGCAGCCAAAGACTAGCGGGAGGGTCCACAGATACGCAGTATTTT. This chain links TRBV9 with TRBJ2-3, with 14 bases matching TRBD2. The CDR3 covers 17 residues. Per germline, CDR1 SGDLS and CDR2 YYNGEE. V shed 4 bases, J shed 2 bases, and the junction held 6 bases outside the gene matches.